The 5 T cell receptor beta chains below were found in one sample sequenced in a study of T-cell memory formation after mild COVID-19. TCRdb recomputed calls from the 5' RACE reads with MiXCR, one row per CDR3 protein. The sample includes about 180,000 distinct CDR3 sequences, roughly 17% of them seen just once. The source material was PBMCs or a T cell subset sorted from them (not recorded which). These receptors came from an adult woman who had mild COVID-19 (a few samples of this study predate the infection). Cell type and time point are not known.

V is TRBV7-2 and J is TRBJ2-1, with a tentative D call TRBD1 (5 bases). The V gene lost 6 bases and the J gene lost 7 bases, with 22 bases spanning the gap. CDR1 and CDR2 from the germline V gene are SGHTA and FQGNSA. This CDR3 is built from 16 residues. CDR3 protein: CASSIRQLSLGNEQFF. The CDR3 DNA is TGTGCCAGCAGTATACGACAGTTGAGTTTAGGAAATGAGCAGTTCTTC.

This clonotype was detected only a few times. J is TRBJ2-3 and V is TRBV5-1; 7 nucleotides agree with TRBD1. Germline CDR1 and CDR2: SGHRS and YFSETQ. The CDR3 has 15 residues. Trimming took 4 bases from V and 3 from J; bases not matched to a gene: 8. For the CDR3, the DNA is TGCGCCAGCAGCCCAACAGGGGTGAAAACAGATACGCAGTATTTT. Encoded protein: CASSPTGVKTDTQYF.

This clonotype was observed a handful of times. The chain has TRBV5-1 and TRBJ2-1; D not certain. V lost 0 bases to trimming and J lost 2 bases, with 15 bases between them. The CDR3 consists of 17 residues. CDR1 is SGHRS and CDR2 is YFSETQ in the germline V gene. The DNA for the CDR3 is TGCGCCAGCAGCTTGGTGGGTGGAGCCCTTGCCTACAATGAGCAGTTCTTC. Protein sequence: CASSLVGGALAYNEQFF.

At least ten counts were recorded for this clonotype. The CDR3: CSAVPGVTDTQYF. CDR3 nucleotide sequence: TGCAGCGCGGTCCCCGGGGTCACAGATACGCAGTATTTT. The chain combines TRBV29-1 with TRBJ2-3; D is perhaps TRBD2 (5 bases). With 7 bases removed from V and 2 bases from J, the gap between germline ends came to 13 bases. CDR3 length: 13 amino acids. The germline V gene has CDR1 SQVTM and CDR2 ANQGSEA.

This clonotype has a handful of counts. CDR3 sequence (DNA): TGTGCCTGGACGGGCTTGGCAGGCTTAAGCTCCTATAATTCACCCCTCCACTTT. Translating gives CAWTGLAGLSSYNSPLHF. The rearrangement joins TRBV30 to TRBJ1-6; the D is unclear. V lost 4 bases and J 0 bases, leaving 19 bases between the germline ends. CDR3 size: 18 residues. Germline assignment: CDR1 GTSNPN and CDR2 SVGIG (reference sequence). The full variable domain, in which reference TRBV30 and TRBJ1-6 provide the parts outside the CDR3, is SQTIHQWPATLVQPVGSPLSLECTVEGTSNPNLYWYRQAAGRGLQLLFYSVGIGQISSEVPQNLSASRPQDRQFILSSKKLLLSDSGFYLCAWTGLAGLSSYNSPLHFGNGTRLTVT.